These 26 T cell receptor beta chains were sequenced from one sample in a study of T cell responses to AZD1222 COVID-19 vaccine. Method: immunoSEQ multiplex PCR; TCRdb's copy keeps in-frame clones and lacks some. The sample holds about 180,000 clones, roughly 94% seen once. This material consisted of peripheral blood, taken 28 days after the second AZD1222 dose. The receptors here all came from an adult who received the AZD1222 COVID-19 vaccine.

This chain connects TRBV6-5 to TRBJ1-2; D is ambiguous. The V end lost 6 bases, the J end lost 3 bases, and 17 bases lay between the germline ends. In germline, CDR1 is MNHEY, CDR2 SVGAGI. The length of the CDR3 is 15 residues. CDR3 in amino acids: CASSSGSQNHYGYTF. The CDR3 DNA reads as TGTGCCAGCAGCTCCGGGAGTCAGAATCACTATGGCTACACCTTC.

CDR3 DNA: TGTGCCAGCAGCCCCCTGAGCGGGAGAGGTCCCTACGAGCAGTACTTC. Its protein is CASSPLSGRGPYEQYF. The V gene is TRBV3-1 (or the pseudogene TRBV3-2), the J gene TRBJ2-7; 8 positions match TRBD2. The CDR3 runs 16 residues. The junction had 10 bases not matched to a gene; V was cut back by 4 bases and J by 2 bases. Germline lookup yields CDR1 LGHDT and CDR2 YNNKEL (reference sequence).

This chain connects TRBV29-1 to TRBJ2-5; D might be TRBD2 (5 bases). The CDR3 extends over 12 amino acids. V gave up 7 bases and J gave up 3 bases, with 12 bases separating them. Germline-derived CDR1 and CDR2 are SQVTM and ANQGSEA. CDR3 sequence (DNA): TGCAGCGCAGATCGGGGAGAAGAGACCCAGTACTTC. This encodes CSADRGEETQYF.

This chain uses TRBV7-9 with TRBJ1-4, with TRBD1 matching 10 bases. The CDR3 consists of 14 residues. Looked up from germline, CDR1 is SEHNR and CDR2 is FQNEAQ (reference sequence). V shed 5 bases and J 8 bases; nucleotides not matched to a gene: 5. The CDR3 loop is CASSPPGQGEKLFF. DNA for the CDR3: TGTGCCAGCAGCCCGCCGGGACAGGGGGAAAAACTGTTTTTT.

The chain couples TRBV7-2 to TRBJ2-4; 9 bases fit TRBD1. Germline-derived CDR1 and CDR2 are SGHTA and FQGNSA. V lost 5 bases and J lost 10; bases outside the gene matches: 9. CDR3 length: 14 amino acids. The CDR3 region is CASSGPGTGLIQYF. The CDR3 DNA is TGTGCCAGCAGCGGTCCCGGGACAGGGTTAATTCAGTACTTC.

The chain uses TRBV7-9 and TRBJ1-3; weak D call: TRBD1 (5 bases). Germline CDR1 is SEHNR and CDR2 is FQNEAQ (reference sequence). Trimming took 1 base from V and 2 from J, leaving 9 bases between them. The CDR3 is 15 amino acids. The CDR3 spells CASSLVPGTGNTIYF. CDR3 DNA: TGTGCCAGCAGCTTAGTGCCAGGGACTGGAAACACCATATATTTT.

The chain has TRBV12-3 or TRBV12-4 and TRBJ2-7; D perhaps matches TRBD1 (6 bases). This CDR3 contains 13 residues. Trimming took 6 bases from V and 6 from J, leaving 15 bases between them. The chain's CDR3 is CASRKEQGSEQYF. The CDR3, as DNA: TGTGCCAGCAGAAAGGAACAGGGCAGCGAGCAGTACTTC.

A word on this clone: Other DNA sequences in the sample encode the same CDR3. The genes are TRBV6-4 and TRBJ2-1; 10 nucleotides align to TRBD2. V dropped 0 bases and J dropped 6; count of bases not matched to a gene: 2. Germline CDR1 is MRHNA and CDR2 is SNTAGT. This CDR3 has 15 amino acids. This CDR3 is CASSDSSGGANEQFF. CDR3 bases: TGTGCCAGCAGTGACTCGAGCGGGGGGGCCAATGAGCAGTTCTTC.

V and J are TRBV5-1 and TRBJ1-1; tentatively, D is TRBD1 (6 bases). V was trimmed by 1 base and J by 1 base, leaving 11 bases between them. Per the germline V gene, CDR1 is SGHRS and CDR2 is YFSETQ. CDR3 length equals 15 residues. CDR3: CASSLMGGPNTEAFF. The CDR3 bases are TGCGCCAGCAGCTTGATGGGGGGCCCGAACACTGAAGCTTTCTTT.

The CDR3 protein is CASSQEEAIRGEKLFF. The CDR3 DNA reads as TGTGCCAGCAGCCAAGAAGAGGCGATCCGGGGTGAAAAACTGTTTTTT. V gene TRBV4-2 combines with J gene TRBJ1-4, with D unresolved. Germline CDR1 reads LGHNA; CDR2 reads YNFKEQ. The CDR3 has 16 amino acids. The V end lost 0 bases, the J end lost 7 bases, and 15 bases lay between the germline ends.

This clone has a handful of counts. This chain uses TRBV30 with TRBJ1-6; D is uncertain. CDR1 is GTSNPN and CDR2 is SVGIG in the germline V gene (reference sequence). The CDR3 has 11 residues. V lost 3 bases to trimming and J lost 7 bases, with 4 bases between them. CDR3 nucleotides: TGTGCCTGGAGCGGGAATTCACCCCTCCACTTT. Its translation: CAWSGNSPLHF.

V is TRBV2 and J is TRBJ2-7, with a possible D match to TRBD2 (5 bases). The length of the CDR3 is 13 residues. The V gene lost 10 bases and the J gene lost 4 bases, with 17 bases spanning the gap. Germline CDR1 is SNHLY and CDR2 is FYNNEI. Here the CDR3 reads CATTPGISYEQYF. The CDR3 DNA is TGTGCCACGACGCCGGGGATCTCTTACGAGCAGTACTTC. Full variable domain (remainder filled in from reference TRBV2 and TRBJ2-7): EPEVTQTPSHQVTQMGQEVILRCVPISNHLYFYWYRQILGQKVEFLVSFYNNEISEKSEIFDDQFSVERPDGSNFTLKIRSTKLEDSAMYFCATTPGISYEQYFGPGTRLTVT.

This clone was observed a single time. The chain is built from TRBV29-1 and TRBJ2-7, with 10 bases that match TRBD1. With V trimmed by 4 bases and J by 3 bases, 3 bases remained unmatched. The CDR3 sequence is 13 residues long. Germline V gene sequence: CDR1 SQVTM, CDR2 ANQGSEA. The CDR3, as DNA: TGCAGCGTTGGGGACAGGGGAATCTACGAGCAGTACTTC. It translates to CSVGDRGIYEQYF.

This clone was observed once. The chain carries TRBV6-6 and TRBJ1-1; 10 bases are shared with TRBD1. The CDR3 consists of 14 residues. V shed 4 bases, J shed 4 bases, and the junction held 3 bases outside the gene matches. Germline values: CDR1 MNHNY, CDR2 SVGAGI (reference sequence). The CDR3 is CASSSRTGGTEAFF. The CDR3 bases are TGTGCCAGCAGTTCCAGGACAGGGGGCACTGAAGCTTTCTTT.

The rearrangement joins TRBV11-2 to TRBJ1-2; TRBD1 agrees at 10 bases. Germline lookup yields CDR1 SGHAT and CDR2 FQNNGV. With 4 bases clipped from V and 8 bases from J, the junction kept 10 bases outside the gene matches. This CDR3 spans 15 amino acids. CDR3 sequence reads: CASSSRDRGYKGYTF. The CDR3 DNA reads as TGTGCCAGCAGCTCTAGGGACAGGGGATATAAGGGCTACACCTTC.

CDR3 region: CASSDQGIEAFF. In DNA, the CDR3 is TGTGCCAGCAGTGACCAGGGTATTGAAGCTTTCTTT. The V call is TRBV2, the J call TRBJ1-1; TRBD1 might be the D (5 bases). Trimming shortened V by 3 bases and J by 7 bases, and 9 bases separated the two germline ends. This CDR3 comprises 12 residues. Germline V gives CDR1 SNHLY, CDR2 FYNNEI.

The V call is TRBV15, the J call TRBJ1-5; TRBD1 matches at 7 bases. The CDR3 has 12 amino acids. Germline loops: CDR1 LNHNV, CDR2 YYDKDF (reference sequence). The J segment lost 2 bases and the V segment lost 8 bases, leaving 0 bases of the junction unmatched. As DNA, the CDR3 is TGTGCCACCCAGGGGGGCAATCAGCCCCAGCATTTT. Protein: CATQGGNQPQHF.

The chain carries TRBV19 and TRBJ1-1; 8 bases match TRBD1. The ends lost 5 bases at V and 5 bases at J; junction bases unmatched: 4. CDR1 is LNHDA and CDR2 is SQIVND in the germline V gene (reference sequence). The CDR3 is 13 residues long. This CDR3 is CASSSGGKTEAFF. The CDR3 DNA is TGTGCCAGTAGTTCAGGGGGCAAGACTGAAGCTTTCTTT.

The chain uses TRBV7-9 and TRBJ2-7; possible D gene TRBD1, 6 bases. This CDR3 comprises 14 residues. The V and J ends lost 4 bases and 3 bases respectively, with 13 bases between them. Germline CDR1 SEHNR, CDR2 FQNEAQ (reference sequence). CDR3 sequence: CASSSTGFSYEQYF. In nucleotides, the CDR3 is TGTGCCAGCAGCTCAACAGGGTTCAGCTACGAGCAGTACTTC. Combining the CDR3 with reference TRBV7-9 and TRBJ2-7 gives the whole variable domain DTGVSQNPRHKITKRGQNVTFRCDPISEHNRLYWYRQTLGQGPEFLTYFQNEAQLEKSRLLSDRFSAERPKGSFSTLEIQRTEQGDSAMYLCASSSTGFSYEQYFGPGTRLTVT.

CDR3 bases: TGTGCCAGCAGCTTACCCCGGACAGGGAAGTACTTC. This encodes CASSLPRTGKYF. The V and J genes are TRBV7-9 and TRBJ2-5; 8 bases fit TRBD1. This CDR3 region has 12 residues. J was trimmed by 12 bases and V by 2 bases; bases with no gene match: 5. Germline CDR1 reads SEHNR; CDR2 reads FQNEAQ (reference sequence). The full variable domain, with the rest looked up from reference TRBV7-9 and TRBJ2-5, is DTGVSQNPRHKITKRGQNVTFRCDPISEHNRLYWYRQTLGQGPEFLTYFQNEAQLEKSRLLSDRFSAERPKGSFSTLEIQRTEQGDSAMYLCASSLPRTGKYFGPGTRLLVL.

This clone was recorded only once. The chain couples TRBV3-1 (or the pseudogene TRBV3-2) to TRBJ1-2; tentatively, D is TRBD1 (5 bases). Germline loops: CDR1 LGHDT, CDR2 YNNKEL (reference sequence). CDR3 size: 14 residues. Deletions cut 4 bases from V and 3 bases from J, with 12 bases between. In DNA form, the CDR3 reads TGTGCCAGCAGCCTAGCCGACAGTTACTATGGCTACACCTTC. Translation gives CASSLADSYYGYTF.

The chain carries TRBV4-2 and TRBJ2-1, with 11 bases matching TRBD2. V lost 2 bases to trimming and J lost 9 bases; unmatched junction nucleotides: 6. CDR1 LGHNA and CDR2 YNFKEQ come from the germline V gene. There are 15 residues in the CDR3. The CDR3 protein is CASSQILAGDGEQFF. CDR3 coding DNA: TGTGCCAGCAGCCAAATACTAGCGGGAGACGGTGAGCAGTTCTTC.

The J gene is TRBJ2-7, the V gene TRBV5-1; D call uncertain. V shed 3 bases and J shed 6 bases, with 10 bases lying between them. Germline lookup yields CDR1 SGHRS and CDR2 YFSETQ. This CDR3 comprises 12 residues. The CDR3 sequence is CASSYDGGEQYF. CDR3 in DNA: TGCGCCAGCAGCTATGATGGCGGCGAGCAGTACTTC.

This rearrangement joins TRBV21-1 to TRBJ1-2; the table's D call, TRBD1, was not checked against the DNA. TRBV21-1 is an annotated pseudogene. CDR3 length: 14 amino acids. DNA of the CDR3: TGTGCCAGCAGCAAAGCGCCCGGACAGGAATTCTACACCTTC. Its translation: CASSKAPGQEFYTF.

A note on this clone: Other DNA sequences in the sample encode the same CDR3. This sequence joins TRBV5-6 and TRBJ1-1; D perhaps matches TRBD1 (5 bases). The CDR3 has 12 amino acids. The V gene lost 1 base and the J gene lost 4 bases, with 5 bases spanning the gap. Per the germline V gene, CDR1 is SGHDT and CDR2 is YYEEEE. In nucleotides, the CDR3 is TGTGCCAGCAGCTTGAGGGGCACTGAAGCTTTCTTT. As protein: CASSLRGTEAFF.

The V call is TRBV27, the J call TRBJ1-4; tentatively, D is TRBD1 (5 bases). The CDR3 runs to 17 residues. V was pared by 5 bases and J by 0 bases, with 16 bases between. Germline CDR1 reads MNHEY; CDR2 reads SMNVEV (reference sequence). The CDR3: CASSLRGGEATNEKLFF. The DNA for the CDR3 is TGTGCCAGCAGTCTCCGGGGGGGTGAGGCAACTAATGAAAAACTGTTTTTT.